This section outlines one T cell receptor beta chain sequence together with its context. This entry comes from a study of PD-L1 blockade in urothelial cancer. Deletions cut 2 bases from V and 1 base from J, with 8 bases between. This CDR3 has 14 residues. CDR1 is SGHVS and CDR2 is FNYEAQ in the germline V gene. The protocol was immunoSEQ multiplex PCR, while the TCRdb copy is restricted to in-frame clones and leaves out a portion. The sample has tens of thousands of clones; about 93% are singletons. Time point of the sample: peripheral blood 6 weeks after treatment start. The source was PBMCs, collected around atezolizumab (anti-PD-L1) treatment. This TCR came from a woman in her sixties or seventies with urothelial cancer. V is TRBV7-6 and J is TRBJ2-5, with TRBD1 as a possible D gene (6 bases). CDR3 nucleotides: TGTGCCAGCAGCTTACAGGGGCCCCAAGAGACCCAGTACTTC. It translates to CASSLQGPQETQYF.